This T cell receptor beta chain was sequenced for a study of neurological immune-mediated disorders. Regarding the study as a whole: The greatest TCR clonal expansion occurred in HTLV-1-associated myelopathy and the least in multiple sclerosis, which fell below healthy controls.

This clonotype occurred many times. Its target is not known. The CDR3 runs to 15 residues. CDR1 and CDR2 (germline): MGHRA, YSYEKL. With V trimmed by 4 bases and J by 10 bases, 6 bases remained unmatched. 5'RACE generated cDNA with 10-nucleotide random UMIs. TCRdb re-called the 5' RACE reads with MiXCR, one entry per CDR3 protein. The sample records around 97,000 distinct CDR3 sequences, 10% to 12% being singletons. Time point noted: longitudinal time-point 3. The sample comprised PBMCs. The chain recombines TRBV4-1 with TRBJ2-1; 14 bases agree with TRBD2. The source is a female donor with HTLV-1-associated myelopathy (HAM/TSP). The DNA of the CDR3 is TGCGCCAGCAGCCTCGGACTAGCGGGGGGTTCGGAGCAGTTCTTC. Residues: CASSLGLAGGSEQFF.